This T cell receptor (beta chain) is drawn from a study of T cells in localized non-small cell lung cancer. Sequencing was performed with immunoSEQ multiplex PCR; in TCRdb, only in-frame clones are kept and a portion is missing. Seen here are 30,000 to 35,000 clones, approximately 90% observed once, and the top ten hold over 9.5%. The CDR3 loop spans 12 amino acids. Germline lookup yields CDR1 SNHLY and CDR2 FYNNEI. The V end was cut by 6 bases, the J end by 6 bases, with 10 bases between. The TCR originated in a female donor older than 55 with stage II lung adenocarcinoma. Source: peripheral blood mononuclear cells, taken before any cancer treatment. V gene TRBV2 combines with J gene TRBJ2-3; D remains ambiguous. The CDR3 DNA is TGTGCCAGCAGCGAACGGGTGGATACGCAGTATTTT. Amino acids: CASSERVDTQYF. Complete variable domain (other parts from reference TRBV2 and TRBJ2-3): EPEVTQTPSHQVTQMGQEVILRCVPISNHLYFYWYRQILGQKVEFLVSFYNNEISEKSEIFDDQFSVERPDGSNFTLKIRSTKLEDSAMYFCASSERVDTQYFGPGTRLTVL.